Listed below are T cell receptor beta chains from one sample, sequenced in a study of cytomegalovirus exposure and HLA in healthy donors. The data were produced by immunoSEQ multiplex PCR, yet TCRdb's version contains in-frame clones alone and is incomplete. Among 200,000 to 300,000 clones listed, around 84% were seen once. Source material: PBMCs. The source of these receptors is a girl aged 2 to 9 in good health and CMV-seronegative. CDR3s include the opening cysteine and the closing phenylalanine or tryptophan. A D gene is named only where the DNA matches it firmly. The size field is filled for only some rows; it gives once, few, many or a size class.

J | V | D | size | CDR3
TRBJ2-4 | TRBV6-1 | . | . | CASSERSGNIQYF
TRBJ2-7 | TRBV19 | TRBD2 | . | CASSLRLAEFSYEQYF
TRBJ1-2 | TRBV6-1 | . | . | CASSEREGGTRGYTF
TRBJ2-1 | TRBV29-1 | TRBD2 | . | CSVEGVLAGGEDSYNEQFF
TRBJ2-7 | TRBV27 | . | . | CASSLYGIDYEQYF
TRBJ1-4 | TRBV4-1 | TRBD1 | . | CASSQGTGVNEKLFF
TRBJ1-5 | TRBV5-6 | TRBD1 | . | CASSIRRQGDFQPQHF
TRBJ2-7 | TRBV6-5 | . | . | CASSSRDSIDEQYF
TRBJ2-4 | TRBV27 | TRBD2 | . | CASSLRYGGVGAKNIQYF
TRBJ2-7 | TRBV7-9 | TRBD1 | few | CASSLTKGQGGYEQYF
TRBJ2-7 | TRBV11-2 | TRBD2 | . | CASSLGLAVYEQYF
TRBJ1-2 | TRBV5-8 | . | . | CASSSTGIPTGGYTF
TRBJ1-1 | TRBV15 | . | . | CATSRDRGGLTEAFF
TRBJ2-1 | TRBV30 | TRBD2 | . | CAWSPSGGTFNEQFF
TRBJ1-4 | TRBV19 | . | . | CASSIQGRNEKLFF
TRBJ2-2 | TRBV10-3 | . | . | CATNRDSLTGELFF
TRBJ2-7 | TRBV2 | TRBD2 | few | CASRGGLAGPYEQYF
TRBJ2-2 | TRBV27 | . | . | CASSSPSLGELFF
TRBJ1-5 | TRBV7-9 | . | . | CASSLDGGPGQPQHF
TRBJ1-1 | TRBV5-1 | TRBD1 | . | CASSLAGQGPTEAFF
TRBJ2-1 | TRBV7-8 | TRBD2 | . | CASSLGRGGAFNEQFF
TRBJ1-2 | TRBV5-1 | TRBD1 | . | CASSWDRGQNGYTF
TRBJ2-2 | TRBV7-2 | . | . | CASRFGGQNTGELFF
TRBJ2-3 | TRBV5-6 | . | . | CASSLGGGGGDTQYF
TRBJ1-5 | TRBV2 | TRBD1 | once | CASSWDSGGQEGNQPQHF
TRBJ2-7 | TRBV27 | TRBD1 | once | CATQPGQGTYEQYF
TRBJ1-5 | TRBV30 | . | . | CAWSHRVSNQPQHF
TRBJ1-1 | TRBV5-4 | . | . | CASSLSAFTGRTEAFF
TRBJ1-5 | TRBV6-1 | . | . | CASSERYNQPQHF
TRBJ2-5 | TRBV5-1 | . | . | CASSLASQETQYF
TRBJ2-7 | TRBV10-3 | . | few | CAIGQPYEQYF
TRBJ2-1 | TRBV6-4 | . | . | CASSPGTRVSTAFNEFGQFF
TRBJ2-7 | TRBV19 | TRBD1 | . | CASSRRTGRNYEQYF
TRBJ1-2 | TRBV25-1 | . | once | CASSDSDRPLNYGYTF
. | TRBV2 | TRBD2 | . | CASSEPPGGSYEQYF
TRBJ1-1 | TRBV19 | . | . | CASSVRGGRAFF
TRBJ2-7 | TRBV5-6 | TRBD1 | . | CASRRQGSSYEQYF
TRBJ1-3 | TRBV11-2 | . | . | CASSLEILSGNTIYF
TRBJ1-5 | TRBV30 | . | once | CAWSPWSEGKEPQHF
TRBJ1-1 | TRBV5-1 | . | . | CASKQYLNTEAFF
TRBJ1-2 | TRBV2 | . | . | CASSDLRGAELNYGYTF
TRBJ2-3 | TRBV25-1 | . | . | CAPEWRRTDTQYF
TRBJ1-1 | TRBV4-1 | . | . | CASSARYTTGFTEAFF
TRBJ2-1 | TRBV7-8 | . | once | CASSPRLGQSSNEQFF
TRBJ2-7 | TRBV5-1 | TRBD1 | . | CASSPTGTGTYEQYF
TRBJ2-7 | TRBV2 | TRBD2 | . | CASSEGGAGDSYEQYF
TRBJ1-2 | TRBV6-5 | TRBD1 | . | CASSYSGGEGYGYTF
TRBJ2-7 | TRBV27 | TRBD1 | . | CASTKRGPGSTYEQYF
TRBJ2-7 | TRBV5-6 | . | few | CASSHRDRGSYEQYF
TRBJ2-1 | TRBV2 | TRBD2 | . | CASSRQAGGGHEQFF
TRBJ2-2 | TRBV5-6 | TRBD2 | few | CASSFSGGGVLAGELFF
TRBJ2-5 | TRBV4-1 | . | . | CASRGPRGTQYF
TRBJ1-5 | TRBV18 | TRBD1 | few | CASSPGTGGGVLYQPQHF